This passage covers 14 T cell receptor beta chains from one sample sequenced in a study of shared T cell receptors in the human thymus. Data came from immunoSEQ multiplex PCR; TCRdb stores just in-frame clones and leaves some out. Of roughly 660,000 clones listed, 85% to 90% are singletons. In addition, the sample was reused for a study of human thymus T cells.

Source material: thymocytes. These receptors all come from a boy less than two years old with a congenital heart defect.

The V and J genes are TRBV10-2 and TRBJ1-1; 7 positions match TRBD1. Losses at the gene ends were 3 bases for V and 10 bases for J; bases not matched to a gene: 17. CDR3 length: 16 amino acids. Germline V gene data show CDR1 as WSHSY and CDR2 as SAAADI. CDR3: CASSDPGDSRFRGAFF. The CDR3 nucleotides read TGCGCCAGCAGTGACCCAGGGGACAGCCGCTTTAGAGGAGCTTTCTTT.

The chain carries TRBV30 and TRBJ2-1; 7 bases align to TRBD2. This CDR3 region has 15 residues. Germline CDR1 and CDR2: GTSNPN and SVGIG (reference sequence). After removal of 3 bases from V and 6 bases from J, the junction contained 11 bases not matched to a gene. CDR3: CAWSNLAGSPNEQFF. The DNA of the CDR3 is TGTGCCTGGAGCAATTTAGCGGGTTCCCCCAATGAGCAGTTCTTC.

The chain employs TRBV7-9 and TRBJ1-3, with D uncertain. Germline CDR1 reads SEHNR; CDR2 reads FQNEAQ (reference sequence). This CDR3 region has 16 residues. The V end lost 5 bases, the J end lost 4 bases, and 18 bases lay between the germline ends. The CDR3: CASSPPAATRGNTIYF. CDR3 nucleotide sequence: TGTGCCAGCAGCCCGCCCGCGGCTACGAGGGGAAACACCATATATTTT.

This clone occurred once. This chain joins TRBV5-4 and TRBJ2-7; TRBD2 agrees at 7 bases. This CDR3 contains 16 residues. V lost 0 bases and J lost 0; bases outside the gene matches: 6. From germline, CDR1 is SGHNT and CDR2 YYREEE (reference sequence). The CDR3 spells CASSLAGRGFSYEQYF. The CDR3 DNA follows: TGTGCCAGCAGCTTGGCTGGGCGGGGGTTCTCCTACGAGCAGTACTTC.

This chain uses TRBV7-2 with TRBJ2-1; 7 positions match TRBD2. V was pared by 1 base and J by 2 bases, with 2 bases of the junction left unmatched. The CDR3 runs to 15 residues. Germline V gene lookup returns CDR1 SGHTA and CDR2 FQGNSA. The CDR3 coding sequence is TGTGCCAGCAGCTTAGAGCGGGGCCCCTACAATGAGCAGTTCTTC. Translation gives CASSLERGPYNEQFF.

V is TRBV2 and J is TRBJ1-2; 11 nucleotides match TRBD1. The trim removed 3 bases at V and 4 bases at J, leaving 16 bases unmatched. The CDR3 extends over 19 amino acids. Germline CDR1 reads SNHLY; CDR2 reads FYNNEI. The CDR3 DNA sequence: TGTGCCAGCAGTGATGATCCTCGGACAGGGGGCGATGGGATCTATGGCTACACCTTC. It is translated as CASSDDPRTGGDGIYGYTF.

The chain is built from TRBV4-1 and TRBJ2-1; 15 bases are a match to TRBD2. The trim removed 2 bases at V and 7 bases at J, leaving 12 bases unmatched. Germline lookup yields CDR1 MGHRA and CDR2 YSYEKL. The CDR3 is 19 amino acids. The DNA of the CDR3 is TGCGCCAGCAGCCAACCCGGACTAGCGGGAGGGCCGGGAGAAAATGAGCAGTTCTTC. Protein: CASSQPGLAGGPGENEQFF.

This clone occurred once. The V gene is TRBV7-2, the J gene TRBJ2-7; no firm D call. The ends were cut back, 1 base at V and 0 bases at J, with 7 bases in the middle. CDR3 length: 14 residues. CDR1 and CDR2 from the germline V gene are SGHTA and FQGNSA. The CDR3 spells CASSLELSSYEQYF. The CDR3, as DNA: TGTGCCAGCAGCTTAGAACTATCCTCCTACGAGCAGTACTTC.

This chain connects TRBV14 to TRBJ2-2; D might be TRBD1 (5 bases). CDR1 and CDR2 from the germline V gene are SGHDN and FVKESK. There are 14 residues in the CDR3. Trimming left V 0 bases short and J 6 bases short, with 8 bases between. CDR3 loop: CASSQDQGAGELFF. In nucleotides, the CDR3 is TGTGCCAGCAGCCAAGATCAAGGGGCCGGGGAGCTGTTTTTT.

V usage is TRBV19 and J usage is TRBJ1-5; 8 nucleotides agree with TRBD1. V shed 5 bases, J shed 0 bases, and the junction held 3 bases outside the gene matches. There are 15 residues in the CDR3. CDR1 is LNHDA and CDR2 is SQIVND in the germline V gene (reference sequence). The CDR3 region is CASSRTGGSNQPQHF. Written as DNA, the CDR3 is TGTGCCAGTAGTCGAACAGGGGGTAGCAATCAGCCCCAGCATTTT.

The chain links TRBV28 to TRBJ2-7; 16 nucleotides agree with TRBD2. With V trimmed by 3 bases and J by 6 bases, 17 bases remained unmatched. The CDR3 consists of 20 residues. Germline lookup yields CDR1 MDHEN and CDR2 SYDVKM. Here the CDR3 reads CASSFGVQGLAGGPLGEQYF. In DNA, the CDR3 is TGTGCCAGCAGTTTTGGCGTTCAGGGACTAGCGGGAGGGCCTTTGGGCGAGCAGTACTTC. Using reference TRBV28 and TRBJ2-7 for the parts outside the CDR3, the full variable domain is DVKVTQSSRYLVKRTGEKVFLECVQDMDHENMFWYRQDPGLGLRLIYFSYDVKMKEKGDIPEGYSVSREKKERFSLILESASTNQTSMYLCASSFGVQGLAGGPLGEQYFGPGTRLTVT.

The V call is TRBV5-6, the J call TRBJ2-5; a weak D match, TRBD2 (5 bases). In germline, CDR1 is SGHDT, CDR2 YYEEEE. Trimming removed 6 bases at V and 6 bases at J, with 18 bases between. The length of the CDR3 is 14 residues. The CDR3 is CASNKAGSAKTQYF. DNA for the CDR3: TGTGCCAGCAATAAAGCTGGGAGTGCGAAGACCCAGTACTTC. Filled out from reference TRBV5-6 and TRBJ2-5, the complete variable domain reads DAGVTQSPTHLIKTRGQQVTLRCSPKSGHDTVSWYQQALGQGPQFIFQYYEEEERQRGNFPDRFSGHQFPNYSSELNVNALLLGDSALYLCASNKAGSAKTQYFGPGTRLLVL.

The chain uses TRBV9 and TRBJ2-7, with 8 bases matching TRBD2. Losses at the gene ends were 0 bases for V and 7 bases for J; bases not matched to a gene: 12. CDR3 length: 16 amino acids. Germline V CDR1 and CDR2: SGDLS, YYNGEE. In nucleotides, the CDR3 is TGTGCCAGCAGCGTAGATCCCACGGGAGGGCTGGGAGAGCAGTACTTC. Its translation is CASSVDPTGGLGEQYF.

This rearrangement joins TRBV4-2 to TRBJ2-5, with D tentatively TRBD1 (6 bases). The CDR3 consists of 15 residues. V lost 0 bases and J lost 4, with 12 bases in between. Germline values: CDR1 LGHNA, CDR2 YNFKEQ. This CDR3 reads CASSQDQGRGETQYF. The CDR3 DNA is TGTGCCAGCAGCCAAGATCAGGGCAGGGGAGAGACCCAGTACTTC.